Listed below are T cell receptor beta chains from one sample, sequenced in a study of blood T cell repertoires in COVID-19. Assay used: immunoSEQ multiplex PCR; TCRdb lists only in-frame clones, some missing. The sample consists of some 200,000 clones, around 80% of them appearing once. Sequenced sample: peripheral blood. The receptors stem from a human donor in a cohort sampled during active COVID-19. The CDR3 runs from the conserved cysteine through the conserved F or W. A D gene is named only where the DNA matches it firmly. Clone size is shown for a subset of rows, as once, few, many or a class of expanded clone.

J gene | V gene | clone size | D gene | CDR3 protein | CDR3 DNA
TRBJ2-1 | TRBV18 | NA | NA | CASSPPARTYEQFF | TGTGCCAGCTCACCACCGGCGAGGACATATGAGCAGTTCTTC
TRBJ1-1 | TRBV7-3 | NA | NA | CASSLTGGINTEAFF | TGTGCCAGCAGCTTAACGGGGGGAATTAACACTGAAGCTTTCTTT
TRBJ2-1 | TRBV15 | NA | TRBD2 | CATSRDLERGGYNEQFF | TGTGCCACCAGCAGAGATTTGGAGCGGGGGGGGTACAATGAGCAGTTCTTC
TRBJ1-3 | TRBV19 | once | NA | CASVRDISGNTIYF | TGTGCCAGTGTACGGGACATCTCTGGAAACACCATATATTTT
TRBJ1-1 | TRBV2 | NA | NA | CASSLQARGTEAFF | TGTGCCAGCAGCCTACAGGCCCGTGGGACTGAAGCTTTCTTT
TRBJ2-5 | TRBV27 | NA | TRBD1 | CASSQGAWETQYF | TGTGCCAGCAGTCAGGGGGCTTGGGAGACCCAGTACTTC
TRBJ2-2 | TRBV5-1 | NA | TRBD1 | CASSSGTVMAGELFF | TGCGCCAGCAGCTCCGGGACAGTAATGGCCGGGGAGCTGTTTTTT
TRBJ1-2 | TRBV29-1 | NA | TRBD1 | CSVPNRGEDYGYTF | TGCAGCGTTCCCAACAGGGGAGAAGACTATGGCTACACCTTC
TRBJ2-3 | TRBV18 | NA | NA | CASSPAGWSAADTQYF | TGTGCCAGCTCACCCGCAGGGTGGTCGGCCGCAGATACGCAGTATTTT
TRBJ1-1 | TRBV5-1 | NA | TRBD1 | CASSTGTGGLTEAFF | TGCGCCAGCTCCACGGGGACAGGGGGTTTGACTGAAGCTTTCTTT
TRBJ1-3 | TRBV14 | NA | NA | CASSPPGILQRRNTIYF | TGTGCCAGCAGCCCCCCGGGGATACTTCAACGCCGAAACACCATATATTTT
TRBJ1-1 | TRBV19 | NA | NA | CASSANRDTEAFF | TGTGCCAGTAGTGCCAACAGGGACACTGAAGCTTTCTTT
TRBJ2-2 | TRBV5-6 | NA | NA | CASSLVSGNGELFF | TGTGCCAGCAGCTTGGTTTCCGGGAACGGGGAGCTGTTTTTT
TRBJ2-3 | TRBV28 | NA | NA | CASKTGDTQYF | TGTGCCAGCAAAACAGGAGATACGCAGTATTTT
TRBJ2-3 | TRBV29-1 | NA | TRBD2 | CSVEDRASGGGDTQYF | TGCAGCGTTGAAGATAGGGCTAGCGGGGGGGGAGATACGCAGTATTTT
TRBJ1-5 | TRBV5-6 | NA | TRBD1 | CASSSTGLNQPQHF | TGTGCCAGCAGCTCGACAGGGCTGAATCAGCCCCAGCATTTT
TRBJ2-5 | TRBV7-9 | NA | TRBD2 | CASSATSGRLRETQYF | TGTGCCAGCAGCGCAACTAGCGGGAGACTTCGAGAGACCCAGTACTTC
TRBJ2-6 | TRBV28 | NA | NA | CASSLYPRVSGANVLTF | TGTGCCAGCAGTTTATACCCCCGAGTGTCTGGGGCCAACGTCCTGACTTTC
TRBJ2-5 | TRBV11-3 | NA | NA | CASSLGASEKETQYF | TGTGCCAGCAGCTTAGGGGCTAGCGAGAAAGAGACCCAGTACTTC
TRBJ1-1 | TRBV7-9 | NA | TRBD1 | CASSRDRGAEAFF | TGTGCCAGCAGCCGGGACAGGGGAGCAGAAGCTTTCTTT
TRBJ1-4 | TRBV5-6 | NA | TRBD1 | CASSLIGRGLEKLFF | TGTGCCAGCAGCTTGATTGGCAGGGGGCTTGAAAAACTGTTTTTT
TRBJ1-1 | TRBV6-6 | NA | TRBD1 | CASRATGQNTEAFF | TGTGCCAGCAGGGCGACAGGGCAAAACACTGAAGCTTTCTTT
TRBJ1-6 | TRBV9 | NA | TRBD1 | CASSVGTGDDSPLHF | TGTGCCAGCAGCGTCGGGACAGGGGATGATTCACCCCTCCACTTT
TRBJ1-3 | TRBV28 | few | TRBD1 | CASSSRTGSGNTIYF | TGTGCCAGCAGTTCCCGGACAGGGTCTGGAAACACCATATATTTT
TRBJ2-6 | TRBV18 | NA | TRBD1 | CASSRQGSSGANVLTF | TGTGCCAGCTCACGACAGGGGAGCTCTGGGGCCAACGTCCTGACTTTC
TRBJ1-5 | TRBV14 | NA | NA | CASSPGLNQPQHF | TGTGCCAGCTCTCCGGGACTCAATCAGCCCCAGCATTTT
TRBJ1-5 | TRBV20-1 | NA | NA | CSARDRRAQHF | TGCAGTGCTAGAGATCGGAGGGCCCAGCATTTT
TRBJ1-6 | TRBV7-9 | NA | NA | CASSTDTYNSPLHF | TGTGCCAGCAGCACAGACACCTATAATTCACCCCTCCACTTT
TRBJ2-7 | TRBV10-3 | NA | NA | CATRAGLNPEQYF | TGTGCCACCCGGGCGGGACTTAACCCCGAGCAGTACTTC
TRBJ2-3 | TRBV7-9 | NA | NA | CASSLDPGVWTDTQYF | TGTGCCAGCAGCTTAGATCCCGGGGTCTGGACAGATACGCAGTATTTT
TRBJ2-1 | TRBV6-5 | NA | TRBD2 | CASSLTSASYNEQFF | TGTGCCAGCAGTCTGACTAGCGCCTCCTACAATGAGCAGTTCTTC
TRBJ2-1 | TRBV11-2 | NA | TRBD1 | CASSIRRGSTGNEQFF | TGTGCCAGCAGCATACGCAGGGGGAGTACGGGGAATGAGCAGTTCTTC
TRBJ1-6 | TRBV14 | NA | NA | CASSQAGAGLSYNSPLHF | TGTGCCAGCAGCCAAGCTGGGGCGGGACTCTCCTATAATTCACCCCTCCACTTT
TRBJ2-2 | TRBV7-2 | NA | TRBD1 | CASTDRVGAGELFF | TGTGCCAGCACGGACAGGGTAGGAGCCGGGGAGCTGTTTTTT
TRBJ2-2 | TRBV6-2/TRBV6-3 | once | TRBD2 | CASSPGLATTGELFF | TGTGCCAGCAGTCCGGGACTAGCGACCACCGGGGAGCTGTTTTTT
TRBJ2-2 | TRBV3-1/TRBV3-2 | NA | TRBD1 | CASSQGRQGDTGELFF | TGTGCCAGCAGCCAAGGTAGACAGGGCGACACCGGGGAGCTGTTTTTT
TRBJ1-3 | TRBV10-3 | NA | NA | CAIRDPQGGDTIYF | TGTGCCATCAGGGATCCACAGGGTGGAGACACCATATATTTT
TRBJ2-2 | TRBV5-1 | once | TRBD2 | CASSPGTSGGTNTGELFF | TGCGCCAGCAGCCCCGGGACTAGCGGGGGGACGAACACCGGGGAGCTGTTTTTT
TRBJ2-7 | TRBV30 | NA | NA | CAWRAGRFGNEQYF | TGTGCCTGGAGAGCAGGGAGGTTCGGTAATGAGCAGTACTTC
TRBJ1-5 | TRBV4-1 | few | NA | CASSQDHTGWRYQPQHF | TGCGCCAGCAGCCAAGATCACACCGGTTGGAGGTATCAGCCCCAGCATTTT
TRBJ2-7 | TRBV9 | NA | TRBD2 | CASSVGVSGAYEQYF | TGTGCCAGCAGCGTAGGGGTTAGCGGGGCCTACGAGCAGTACTTC
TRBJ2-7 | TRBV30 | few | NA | CAWDEGFSSRDEQYF | TGTGCCTGGGATGAGGGTTTTAGTAGTAGGGACGAGCAGTACTTC
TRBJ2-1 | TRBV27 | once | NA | CASSPRRAIGEQFF | TGTGCCAGCAGTCCCCGGCGGGCTATAGGAGAGCAGTTCTTC
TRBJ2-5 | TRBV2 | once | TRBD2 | CASSTLPSGRARPKTQYF | TGTGCCAGCAGTACGCTTCCTAGCGGGAGGGCCCGACCAAAGACCCAGTACTTC
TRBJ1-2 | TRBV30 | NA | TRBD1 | CAFSGTVYGYTF | TGTGCCTTTTCCGGGACAGTCTATGGCTACACCTTC
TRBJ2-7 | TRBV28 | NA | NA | CASSLGAGSVSYEQYF | TGTGCCAGCAGTTTGGGTGCGGGGTCCGTTTCCTACGAGCAGTACTTC
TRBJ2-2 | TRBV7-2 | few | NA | CASSLSAATGELFF | TGTGCCAGCAGCTTAAGCGCTGCGACCGGGGAGCTGTTTTTT
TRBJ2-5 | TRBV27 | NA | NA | CASSFRWAETQYF | TGTGCCAGCAGTTTTCGATGGGCGGAGACCCAGTACTTC
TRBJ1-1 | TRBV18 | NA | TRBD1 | CASSLRTGGDTEAFF | TGTGCCAGCTCACTAAGGACAGGGGGGGACACTGAAGCTTTCTTT
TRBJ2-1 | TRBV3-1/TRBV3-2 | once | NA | CASSQQGPYNEQFF | TGTGCCAGCAGCCAACAGGGGCCCTACAATGAGCAGTTCTTC
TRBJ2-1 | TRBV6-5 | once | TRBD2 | CASSLMSGGGNEQFF | TGTGCCAGCAGTCTCATGAGCGGGGGGGGGAATGAGCAGTTCTTC
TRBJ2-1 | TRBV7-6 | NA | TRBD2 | CASSQSPPWSGGAIHEQFF | TGTGCCAGCAGCCAGAGTCCCCCCTGGAGCGGGGGGGCGATCCATGAGCAGTTCTTC
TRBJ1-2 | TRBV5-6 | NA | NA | CASSRAGGAYYGYTF | TGTGCCAGCAGCCGGGCGGGCGGGGCGTACTATGGCTACACCTTC
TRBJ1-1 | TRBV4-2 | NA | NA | CASSQGGGGGSTEAFF | TGTGCCAGCAGCCAAGGGGGTGGCGGGGGATCCACTGAAGCTTTCTTT
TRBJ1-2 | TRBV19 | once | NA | CASTAGPNYGYTF | TGTGCCAGTACGGCGGGACCTAACTATGGCTACACCTTC
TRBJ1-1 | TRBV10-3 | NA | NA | CAVLGGNTEAFF | TGTGCCGTACTTGGTGGGAACACTGAAGCTTTCTTT